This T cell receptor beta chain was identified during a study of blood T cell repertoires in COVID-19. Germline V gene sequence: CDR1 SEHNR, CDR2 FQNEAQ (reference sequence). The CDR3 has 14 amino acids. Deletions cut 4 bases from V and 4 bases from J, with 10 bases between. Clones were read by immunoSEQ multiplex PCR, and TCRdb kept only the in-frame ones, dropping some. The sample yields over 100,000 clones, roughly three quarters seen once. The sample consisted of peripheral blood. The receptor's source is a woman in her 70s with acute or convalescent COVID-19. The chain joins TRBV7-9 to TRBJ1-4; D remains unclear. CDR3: CASSSGNSNEKLFF. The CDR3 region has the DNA TGTGCCAGCAGCTCAGGCAATAGTAATGAAAAACTGTTTTTT.